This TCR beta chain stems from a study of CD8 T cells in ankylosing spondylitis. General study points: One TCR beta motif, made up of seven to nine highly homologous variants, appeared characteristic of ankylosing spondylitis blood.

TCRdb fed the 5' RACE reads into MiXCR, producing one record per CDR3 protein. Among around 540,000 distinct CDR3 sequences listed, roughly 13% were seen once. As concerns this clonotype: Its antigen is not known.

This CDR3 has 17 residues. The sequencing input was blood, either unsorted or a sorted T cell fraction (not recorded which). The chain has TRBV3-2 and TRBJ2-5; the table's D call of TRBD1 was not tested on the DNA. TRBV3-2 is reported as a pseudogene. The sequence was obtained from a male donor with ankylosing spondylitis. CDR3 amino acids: CASSPLEKGGGRKTQYF. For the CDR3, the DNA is TGTGCCAGCAGTCCACTCGAGAAGGGGGGGGGGCGAAAGACCCAGTACTTC.